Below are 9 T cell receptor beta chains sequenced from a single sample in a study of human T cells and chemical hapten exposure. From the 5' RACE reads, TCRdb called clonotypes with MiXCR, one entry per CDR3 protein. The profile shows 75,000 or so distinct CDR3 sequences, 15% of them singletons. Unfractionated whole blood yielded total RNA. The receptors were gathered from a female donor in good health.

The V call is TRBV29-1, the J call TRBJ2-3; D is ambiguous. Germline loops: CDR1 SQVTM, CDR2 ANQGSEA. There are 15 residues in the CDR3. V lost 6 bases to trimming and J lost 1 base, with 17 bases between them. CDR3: CSVAHSLSRTDTQYF. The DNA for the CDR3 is TGCAGCGTGGCCCACAGTTTATCCCGCACAGATACGCAGTATTTT.

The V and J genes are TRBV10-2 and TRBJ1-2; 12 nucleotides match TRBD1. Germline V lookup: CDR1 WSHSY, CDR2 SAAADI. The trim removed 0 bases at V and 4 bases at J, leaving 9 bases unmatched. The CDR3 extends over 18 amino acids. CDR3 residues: CASSESGTGGTLFYGYTF. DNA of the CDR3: TGCGCCAGCAGTGAGTCTGGGACAGGGGGCACCCTTTTCTATGGCTACACCTTC.

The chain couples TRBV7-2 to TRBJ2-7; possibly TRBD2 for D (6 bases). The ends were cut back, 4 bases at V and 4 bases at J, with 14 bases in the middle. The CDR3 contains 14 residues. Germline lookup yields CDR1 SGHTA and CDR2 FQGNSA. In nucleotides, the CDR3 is TGTGCCAGCAGCTCTAGCTCGGGGGTTTACGAGCAGTACTTC. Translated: CASSSSSGVYEQYF.

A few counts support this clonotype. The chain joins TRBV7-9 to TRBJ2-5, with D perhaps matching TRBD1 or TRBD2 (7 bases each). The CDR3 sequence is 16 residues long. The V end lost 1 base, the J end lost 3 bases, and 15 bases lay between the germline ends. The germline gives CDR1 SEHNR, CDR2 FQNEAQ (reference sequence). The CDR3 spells CASSLGGGGAEETQYF. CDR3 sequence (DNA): TGTGCCAGCAGCTTAGGGGGAGGGGGCGCGGAAGAGACCCAGTACTTC.

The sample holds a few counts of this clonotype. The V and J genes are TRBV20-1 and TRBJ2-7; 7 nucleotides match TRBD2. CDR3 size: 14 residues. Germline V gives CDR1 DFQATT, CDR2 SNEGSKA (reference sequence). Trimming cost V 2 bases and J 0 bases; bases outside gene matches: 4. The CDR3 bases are TGCAGTGCTAGATTGGGGGGGATCTCCTACGAGCAGTACTTC. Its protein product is CSARLGGISYEQYF.

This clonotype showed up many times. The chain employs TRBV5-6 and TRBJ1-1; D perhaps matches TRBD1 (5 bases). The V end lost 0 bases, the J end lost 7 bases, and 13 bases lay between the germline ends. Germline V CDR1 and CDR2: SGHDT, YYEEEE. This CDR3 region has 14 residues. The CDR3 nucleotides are TGTGCCAGCAGCTTGGTTGGGGGGGGACTTGAAGCTTTCTTT. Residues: CASSLVGGGLEAFF.

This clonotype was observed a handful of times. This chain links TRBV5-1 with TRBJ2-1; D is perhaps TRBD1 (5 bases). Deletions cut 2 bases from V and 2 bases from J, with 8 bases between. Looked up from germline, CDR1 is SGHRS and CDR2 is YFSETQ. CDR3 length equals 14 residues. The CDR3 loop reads CASSFGATYNEQFF. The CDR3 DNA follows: TGCGCCAGCAGCTTTGGGGCCACCTACAATGAGCAGTTCTTC. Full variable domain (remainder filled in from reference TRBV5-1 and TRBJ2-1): KAGVTQTPRYLIKTRGQQVTLSCSPISGHRSVSWYQQTPGQGLQFLFEYFSETQRNKGNFPGRFSGRQFSNSRSEMNVSTLELGDSALYLCASSFGATYNEQFFGPGTRLTVL.

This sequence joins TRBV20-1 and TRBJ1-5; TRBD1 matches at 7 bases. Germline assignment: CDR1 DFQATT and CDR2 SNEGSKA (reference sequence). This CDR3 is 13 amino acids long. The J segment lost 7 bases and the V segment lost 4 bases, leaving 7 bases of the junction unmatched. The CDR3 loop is CSATRQGGQPQHF. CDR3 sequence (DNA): TGCAGTGCTACCAGACAGGGTGGGCAGCCCCAGCATTTT.

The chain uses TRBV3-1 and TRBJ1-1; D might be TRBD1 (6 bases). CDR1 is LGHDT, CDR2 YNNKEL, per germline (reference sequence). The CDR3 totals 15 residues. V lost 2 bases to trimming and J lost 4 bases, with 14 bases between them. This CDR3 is CASSQPYQGITEAFF. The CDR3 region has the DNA TGTGCCAGCAGCCAACCTTACCAGGGGATCACTGAAGCTTTCTTT.